This T cell receptor beta chain was captured in a study of blood T cell repertoires in COVID-19 (dated by TCRdb to the early 2020s). The study in broad terms: Collaborator samples came from the United States, Italy and Spain and covered acute and convalescent phases of COVID-19. The material from the prospective study consisted of cDNA or gDNA derived from T cells, B-cell-depleted T cells, or PBMCs. Deeply sampled blood TCRbeta repertoires from subjects exposed to, actively infected with, or recovered from COVID-19 were included in the dataset. A freely available public database, intended as a resource for researchers studying the immune response to SARS-CoV-2, is where the repertoires were released. The samples were drawn from two sources: the first 160 participants of the ongoing ImmuneRACE study, and 1,000 to 1,500 subjects contributed by 6 global collaborators. Nearly every sample came with metadata listing a de-identified subject ID, COVID-19 status, age in years and sex. Where HLA class I and class II types were available, the types were taken from metadata supplied by the sample provider, not from assay-based typing.

The study at large found these results: Clinical and demographic metadata were provided uncurated, with the amount varying by source and participant.

Collaborating institutions collected whole blood in K2EDTA tubes following their own protocols. Collaborator samples were shipped for TCRbeta analysis as frozen whole blood, isolated PBMCs, or DNA extracted from either sample type. A note on this clone: Its antigen is not yet known. Base quality data are lacking; no much larger clone is found one base away.

The CDR1 and CDR2 encoded by the germline V gene (reference sequence) are LGHDT and YNNKEL. The CDR3 sequence holds 20 residues, the cysteine and phenylalanine included. Of the read, only the CDR3 DNA is kept; its 60 bases are in frame from base 1. Germline trimming: 0 bases from V, 7 bases from J; junction bases outside gene matches: 18. The immunoSEQ Assay, a bias-controlled multiplex PCR, was used to amplify TCRbeta CDR3 regions from genomic DNA. As for the authors' bioinformatics: Nucleated cell counts per sample were estimated from amplification of reference gene primers within the assay. To quantify the absolute abundance of each unique TCRbeta CDR3 rearrangement, sequence reads were collapsed and filtered. For each sample, productive Simpson clonality was calculated by taking the square root of Simpson's diversity index across productive rearrangements. TCRdb holds this immuneACCESS table with in-frame rearrangements only. Some clones are missing; in checked studies, unresolved V genes explain under half, and the rest has no known cause. The V and J calls and clone size come from that table; D and trimming were worked out from the DNA. This sample comprises 75,000 to 100,000 clones, over 75% of them detected only once. The ten top clones hold approximately 7.3% of the sample.

The sequence joins TRBV3-1 (or the pseudogene TRBV3-2) to TRBJ2-1; 10 bases in between match TRBD2. The TCR was taken from a man between 65 and 85 years old with acute or convalescent COVID-19. Source material: peripheral blood. The CDR3 amino acid sequence is: CASSQDASGGATPRSNEQFF. At the DNA level, the sequence is TGTGCCAGCAGCCAAGATGCCAGCGGGGGGGCGACCCCTCGATCGAATGAGCAGTTCTTC.